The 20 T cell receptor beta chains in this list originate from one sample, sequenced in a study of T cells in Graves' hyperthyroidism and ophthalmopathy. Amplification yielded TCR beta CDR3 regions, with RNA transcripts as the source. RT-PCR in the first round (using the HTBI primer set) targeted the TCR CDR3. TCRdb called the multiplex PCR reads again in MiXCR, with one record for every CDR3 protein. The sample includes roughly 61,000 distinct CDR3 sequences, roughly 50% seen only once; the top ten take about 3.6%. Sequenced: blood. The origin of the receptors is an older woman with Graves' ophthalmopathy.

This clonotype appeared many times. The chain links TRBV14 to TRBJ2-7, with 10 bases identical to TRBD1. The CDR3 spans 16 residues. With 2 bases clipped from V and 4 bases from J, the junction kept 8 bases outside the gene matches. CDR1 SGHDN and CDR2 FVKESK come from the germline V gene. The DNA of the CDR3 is TGTGCCAGCAGCCAAAACTTAGGACAGGGGGATTACGAGCAGTACTTC. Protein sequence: CASSQNLGQGDYEQYF.

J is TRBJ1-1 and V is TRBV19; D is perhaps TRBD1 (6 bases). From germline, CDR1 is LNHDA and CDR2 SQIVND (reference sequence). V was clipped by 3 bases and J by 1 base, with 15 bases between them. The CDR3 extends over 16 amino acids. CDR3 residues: CASSISSWTANTEAFF. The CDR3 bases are TGTGCCAGTAGTATTTCGAGTTGGACAGCGAACACTGAAGCTTTCTTT.

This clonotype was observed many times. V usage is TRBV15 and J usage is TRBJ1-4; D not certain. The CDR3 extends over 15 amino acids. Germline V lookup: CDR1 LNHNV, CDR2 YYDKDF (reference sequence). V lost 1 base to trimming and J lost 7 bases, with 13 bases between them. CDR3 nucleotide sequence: TGTGCCACCAGCAGAGTCCTGGGGATAGGTGAAAAACTGTTTTTT. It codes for CATSRVLGIGEKLFF.

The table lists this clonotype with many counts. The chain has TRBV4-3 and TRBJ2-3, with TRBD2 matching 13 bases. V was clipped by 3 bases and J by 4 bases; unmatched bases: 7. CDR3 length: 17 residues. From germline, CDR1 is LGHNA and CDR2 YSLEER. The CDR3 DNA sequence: TGCGCCAGCAGCCATGGTCCCACTAGCGGGGGGGCAGATACGCAGTATTTT. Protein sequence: CASSHGPTSGGADTQYF.

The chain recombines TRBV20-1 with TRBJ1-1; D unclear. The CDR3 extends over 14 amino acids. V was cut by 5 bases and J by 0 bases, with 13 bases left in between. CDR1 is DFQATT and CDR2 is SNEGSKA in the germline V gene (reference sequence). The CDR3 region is CSAGSRLMNTEAFF. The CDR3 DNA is TGCAGTGCTGGCAGCAGGCTCATGAACACTGAAGCTTTCTTT.

CDR3 sequence reads: CAGISGDYGYTF. The CDR3, as DNA: TGTGCCGGCATCTCAGGGGACTATGGCTACACCTTC. The gene calls are TRBV2 and TRBJ1-2; tentative D call: TRBD1 (6 bases). Germline lookup yields CDR1 SNHLY and CDR2 FYNNEI. V was clipped by 11 bases and J by 3 bases, with 13 bases between them. CDR3 length equals 12 residues.

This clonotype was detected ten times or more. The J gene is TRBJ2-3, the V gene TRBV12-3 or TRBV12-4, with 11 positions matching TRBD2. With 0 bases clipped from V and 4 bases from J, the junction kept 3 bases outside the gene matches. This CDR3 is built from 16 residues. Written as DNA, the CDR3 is TGTGCCAGCAGTTTAGCCCGTAGCGGGGGGGCAGATACGCAGTATTTT. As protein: CASSLARSGGADTQYF.

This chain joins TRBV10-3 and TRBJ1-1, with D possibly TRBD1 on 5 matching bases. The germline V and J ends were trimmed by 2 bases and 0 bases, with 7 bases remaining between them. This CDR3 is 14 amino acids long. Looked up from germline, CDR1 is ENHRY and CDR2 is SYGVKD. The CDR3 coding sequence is TGTGCCATCAGTGAGGAGGGACTGAACACTGAAGCTTTCTTT. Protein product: CAISEEGLNTEAFF.

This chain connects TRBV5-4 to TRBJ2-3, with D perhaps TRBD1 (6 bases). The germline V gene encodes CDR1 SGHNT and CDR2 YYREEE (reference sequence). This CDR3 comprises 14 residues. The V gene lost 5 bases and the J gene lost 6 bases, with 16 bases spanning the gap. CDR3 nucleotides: TGTGCCAGCAGGCTGGGACAAGACGTTGATACGCAGTATTTT. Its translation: CASRLGQDVDTQYF.

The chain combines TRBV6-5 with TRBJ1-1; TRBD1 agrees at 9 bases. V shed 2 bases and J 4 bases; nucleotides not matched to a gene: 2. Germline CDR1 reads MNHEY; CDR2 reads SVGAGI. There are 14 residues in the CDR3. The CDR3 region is CASSYETGGTEAFF. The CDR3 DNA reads TGTGCCAGCAGTTACGAGACAGGGGGCACTGAAGCTTTCTTT.

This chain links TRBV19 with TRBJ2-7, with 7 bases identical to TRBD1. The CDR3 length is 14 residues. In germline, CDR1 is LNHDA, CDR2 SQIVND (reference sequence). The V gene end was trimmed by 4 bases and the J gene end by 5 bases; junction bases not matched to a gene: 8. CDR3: CASSTTGRDNEQYF. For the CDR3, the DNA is TGTGCCAGTAGTACGACAGGGAGAGACAACGAGCAGTACTTC.

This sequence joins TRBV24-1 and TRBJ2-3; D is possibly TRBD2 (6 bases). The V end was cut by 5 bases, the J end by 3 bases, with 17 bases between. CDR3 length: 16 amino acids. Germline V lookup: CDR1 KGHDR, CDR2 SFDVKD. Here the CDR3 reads CATSALDYPGTDTQYF. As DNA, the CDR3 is TGTGCCACCAGTGCCCTGGACTATCCAGGGACAGATACGCAGTATTTT.

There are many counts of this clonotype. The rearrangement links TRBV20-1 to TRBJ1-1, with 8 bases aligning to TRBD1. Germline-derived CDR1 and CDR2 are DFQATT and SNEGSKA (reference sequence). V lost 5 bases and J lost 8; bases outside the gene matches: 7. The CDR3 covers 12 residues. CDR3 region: CSAPRTGPEAFF. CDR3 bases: TGCAGTGCTCCCAGGACAGGGCCGGAAGCTTTCTTT.

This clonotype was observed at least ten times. CDR3 nucleotide sequence: TGTGCCAGCAGCGTAGGGGCCGGGGGCGTCGGCACCGGGGAGCTGTTTTTT. This translates into CASSVGAGGVGTGELFF. This chain connects TRBV9 to TRBJ2-2; D is perhaps TRBD1 or TRBD2 (6 bases each). Germline CDR1 SGDLS, CDR2 YYNGEE. The CDR3 runs 17 residues. Trimming left V 0 bases short and J 4 bases short, with 16 bases between.

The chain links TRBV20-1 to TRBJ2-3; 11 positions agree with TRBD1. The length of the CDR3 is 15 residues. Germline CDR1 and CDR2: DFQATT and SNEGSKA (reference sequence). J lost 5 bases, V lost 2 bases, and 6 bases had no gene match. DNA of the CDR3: TGCAGTGCTAGATCGGACAGGGGGCTTGTAGATACGCAGTATTTT. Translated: CSARSDRGLVDTQYF.

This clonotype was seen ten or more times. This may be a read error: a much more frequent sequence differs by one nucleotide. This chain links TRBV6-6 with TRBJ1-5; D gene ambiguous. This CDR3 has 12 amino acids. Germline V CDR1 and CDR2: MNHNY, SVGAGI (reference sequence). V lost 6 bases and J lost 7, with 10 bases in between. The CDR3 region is CASSGMAQPQHF. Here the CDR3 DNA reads TGTGCCAGCAGCGGGATGGCCCAGCCCCAGCATTTT.

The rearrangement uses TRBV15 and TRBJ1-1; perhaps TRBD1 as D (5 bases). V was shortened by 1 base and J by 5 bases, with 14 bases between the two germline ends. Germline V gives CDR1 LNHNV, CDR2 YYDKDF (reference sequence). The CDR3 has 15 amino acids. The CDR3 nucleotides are TGTGCCACCAGCAGAGGTGTGGGGGATCAAACTGAAGCTTTCTTT. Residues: CATSRGVGDQTEAFF.

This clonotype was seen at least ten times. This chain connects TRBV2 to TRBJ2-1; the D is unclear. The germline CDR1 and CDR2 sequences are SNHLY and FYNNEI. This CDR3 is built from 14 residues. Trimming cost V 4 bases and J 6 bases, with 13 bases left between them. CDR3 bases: TGTGCCAGCAGTGTTCCGCTTGGGATCAATGAGCAGTTCTTC. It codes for CASSVPLGINEQFF.

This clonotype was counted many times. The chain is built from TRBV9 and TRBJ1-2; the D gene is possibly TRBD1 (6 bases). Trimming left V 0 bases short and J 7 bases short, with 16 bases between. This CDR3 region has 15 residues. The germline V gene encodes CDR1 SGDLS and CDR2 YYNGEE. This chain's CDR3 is CASSVGSRGAGGYTF. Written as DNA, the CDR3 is TGTGCCAGCAGCGTAGGCTCCCGGGGGGCAGGTGGCTACACCTTC.

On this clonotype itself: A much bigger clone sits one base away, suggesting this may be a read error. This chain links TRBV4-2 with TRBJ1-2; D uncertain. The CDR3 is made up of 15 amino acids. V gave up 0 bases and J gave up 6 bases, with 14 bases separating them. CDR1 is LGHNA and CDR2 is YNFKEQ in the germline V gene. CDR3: CASSQDRGQSDGYTF. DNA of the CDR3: TGTGCCAGCAGCCAAGATAGAGGGCAGAGCGATGGCTACACCTTC.